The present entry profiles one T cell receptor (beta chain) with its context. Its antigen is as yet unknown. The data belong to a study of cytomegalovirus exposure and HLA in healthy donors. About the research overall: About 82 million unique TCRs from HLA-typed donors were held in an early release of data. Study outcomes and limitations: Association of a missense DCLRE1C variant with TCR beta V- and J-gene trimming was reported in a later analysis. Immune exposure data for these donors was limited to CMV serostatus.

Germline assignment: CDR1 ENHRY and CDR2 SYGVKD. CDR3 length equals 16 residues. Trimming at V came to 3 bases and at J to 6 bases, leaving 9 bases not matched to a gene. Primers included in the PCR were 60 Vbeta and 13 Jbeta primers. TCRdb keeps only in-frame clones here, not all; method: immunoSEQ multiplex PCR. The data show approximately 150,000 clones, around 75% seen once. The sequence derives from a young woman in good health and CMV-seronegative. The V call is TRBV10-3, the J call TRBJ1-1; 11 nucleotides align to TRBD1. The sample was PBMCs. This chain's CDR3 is CAISEGQGAIRSEAFF. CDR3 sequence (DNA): TGTGCCATCAGTGAAGGACAGGGGGCTATAAGGTCTGAAGCTTTCTTT.